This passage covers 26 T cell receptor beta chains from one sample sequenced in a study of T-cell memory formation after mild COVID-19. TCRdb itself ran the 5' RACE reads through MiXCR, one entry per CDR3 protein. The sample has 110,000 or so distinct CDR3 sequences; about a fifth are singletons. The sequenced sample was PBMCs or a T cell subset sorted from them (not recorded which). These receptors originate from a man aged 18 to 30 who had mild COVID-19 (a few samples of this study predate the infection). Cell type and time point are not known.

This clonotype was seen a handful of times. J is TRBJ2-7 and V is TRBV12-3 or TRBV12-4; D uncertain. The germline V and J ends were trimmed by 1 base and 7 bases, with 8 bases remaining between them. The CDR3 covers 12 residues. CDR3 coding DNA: TGTGCCAGCAGTTTAGACAGTACAGAGCAGTACGTC. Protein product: CASSLDSTEQYV.

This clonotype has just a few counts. Written as DNA, the CDR3 is TGTGCCAGCACCCGGGACAGGGTTTTCGCAGATACGCAGTATTTT. Translation gives CASTRDRVFADTQYF. V gene TRBV7-9 combines with J gene TRBJ2-3, with 9 bases lining up with TRBD1. The germline CDR1 and CDR2 sequences are SEHNR and FQNEAQ (reference sequence). CDR3 length: 15 amino acids. V lost 7 bases, J lost 4 bases, and 9 bases stayed unmatched.

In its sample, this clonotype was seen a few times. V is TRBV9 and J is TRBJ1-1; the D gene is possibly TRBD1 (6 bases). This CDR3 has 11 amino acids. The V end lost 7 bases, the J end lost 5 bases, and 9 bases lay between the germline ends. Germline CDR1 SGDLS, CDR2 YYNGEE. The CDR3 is CASARGTEAFF. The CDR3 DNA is TGTGCCAGCGCAAGGGGGACTGAAGCTTTCTTT.

The CDR3 nucleotides are TGTGCCAGCAGTGAAATACGGGGGGGGAGCTCCTACAATGAGCAGTTCTTC. Amino acid sequence: CASSEIRGGSSYNEQFF. V is TRBV2 and J is TRBJ2-1; 8 bases line up with TRBD2. The CDR3 is 17 amino acids. Germline lookup yields CDR1 SNHLY and CDR2 FYNNEI. Trimming took 2 bases from V and 0 from J; bases not matched to a gene: 6.

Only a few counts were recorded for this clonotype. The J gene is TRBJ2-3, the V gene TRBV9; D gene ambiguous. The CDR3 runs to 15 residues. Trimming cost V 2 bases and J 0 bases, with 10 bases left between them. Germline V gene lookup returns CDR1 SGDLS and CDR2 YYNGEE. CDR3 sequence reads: CASSVSGVSTDTQYF. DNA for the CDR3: TGTGCCAGCAGCGTTAGTGGGGTGAGCACAGATACGCAGTATTTT.

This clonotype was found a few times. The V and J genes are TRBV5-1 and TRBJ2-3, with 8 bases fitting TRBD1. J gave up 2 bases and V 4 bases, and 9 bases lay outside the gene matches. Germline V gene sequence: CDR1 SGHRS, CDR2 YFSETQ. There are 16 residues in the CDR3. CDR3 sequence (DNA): TGCGCCAGCAGCGGGACCGGGACAGGAACCACAGATACGCAGTATTTT. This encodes CASSGTGTGTTDTQYF.

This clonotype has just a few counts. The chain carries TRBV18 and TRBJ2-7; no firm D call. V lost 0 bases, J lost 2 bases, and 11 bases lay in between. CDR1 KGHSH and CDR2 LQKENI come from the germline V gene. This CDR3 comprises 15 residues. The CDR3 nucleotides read TGTGCCAGCTCACCACCCGAAGGGTTCCCCTACGAGCAGTACTTC. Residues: CASSPPEGFPYEQYF.

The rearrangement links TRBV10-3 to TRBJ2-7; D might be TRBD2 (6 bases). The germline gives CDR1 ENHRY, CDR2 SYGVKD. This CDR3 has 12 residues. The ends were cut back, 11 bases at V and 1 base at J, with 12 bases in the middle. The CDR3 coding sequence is TGTGCCTCTCGGAGCGGGTCCTACGAGCAGTACGTC. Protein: CASRSGSYEQYV.

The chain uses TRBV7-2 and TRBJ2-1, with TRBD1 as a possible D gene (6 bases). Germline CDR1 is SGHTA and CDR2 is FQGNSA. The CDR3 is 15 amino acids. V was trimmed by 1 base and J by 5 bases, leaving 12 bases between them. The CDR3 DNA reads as TGTGCCAGCAGCTTAGAACAGGGATCCAACAATGAGCAGTTCTTC. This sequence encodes CASSLEQGSNNEQFF.

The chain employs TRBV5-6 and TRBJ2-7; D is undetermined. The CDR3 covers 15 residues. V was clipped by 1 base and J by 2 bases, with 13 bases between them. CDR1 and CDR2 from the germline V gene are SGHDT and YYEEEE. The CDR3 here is CASSLWLFATYEQYV. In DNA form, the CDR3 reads TGTGCCAGCAGCTTGTGGCTTTTTGCGACCTACGAGCAGTACGTC.

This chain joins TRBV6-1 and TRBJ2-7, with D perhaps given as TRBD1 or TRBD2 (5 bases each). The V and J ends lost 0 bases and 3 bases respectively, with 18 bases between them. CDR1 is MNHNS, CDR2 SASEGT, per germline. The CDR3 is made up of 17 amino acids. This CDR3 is CASSEAFSGASDYEQYF. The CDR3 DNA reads TGTGCCAGCAGTGAAGCCTTCTCCGGGGCGTCTGACTACGAGCAGTACTTC.

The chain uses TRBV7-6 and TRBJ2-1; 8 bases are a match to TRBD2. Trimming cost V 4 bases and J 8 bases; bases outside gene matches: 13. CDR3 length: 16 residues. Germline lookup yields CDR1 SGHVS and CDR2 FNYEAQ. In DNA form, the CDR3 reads TGTGCCAGCAGCTCGTTGACTAGCGAAGCGGGGCATGAGCAGTTCTTC. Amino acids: CASSSLTSEAGHEQFF. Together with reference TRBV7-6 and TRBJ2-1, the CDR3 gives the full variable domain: GAGVSQSPRYKVTKRGQDVALRCDPISGHVSLYWYRQALGQGPEFLTYFNYEAQQDKSGLPNDRFSAERPEGSISTLTIQRTEQRDSAMYRCASSSLTSEAGHEQFFGPGTRLTVL.

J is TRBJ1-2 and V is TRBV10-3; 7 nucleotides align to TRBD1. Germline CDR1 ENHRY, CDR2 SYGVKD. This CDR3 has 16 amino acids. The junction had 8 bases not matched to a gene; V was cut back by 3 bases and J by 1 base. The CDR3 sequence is CAISDPGTAVNYGYTF. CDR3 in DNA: TGTGCCATCAGTGACCCCGGGACAGCGGTTAACTATGGCTACACCTTC.

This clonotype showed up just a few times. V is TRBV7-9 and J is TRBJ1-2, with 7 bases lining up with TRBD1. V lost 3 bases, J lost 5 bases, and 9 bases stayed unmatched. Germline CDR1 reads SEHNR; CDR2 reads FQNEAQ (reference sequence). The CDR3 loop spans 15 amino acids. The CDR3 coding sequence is TGTGCCAGCAGCTTCCCCGAGGGGGCTAGATATGGCTACACCTTC. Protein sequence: CASSFPEGARYGYTF.

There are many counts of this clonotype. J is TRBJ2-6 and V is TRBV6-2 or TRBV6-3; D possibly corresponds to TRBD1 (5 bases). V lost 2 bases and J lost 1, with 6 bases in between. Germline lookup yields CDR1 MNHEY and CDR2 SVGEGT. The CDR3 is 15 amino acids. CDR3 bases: TGTGCCAGCAGTTACAGACAGTCTGGGGCCAACGTCCTGACTTTC. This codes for CASSYRQSGANVLTF.

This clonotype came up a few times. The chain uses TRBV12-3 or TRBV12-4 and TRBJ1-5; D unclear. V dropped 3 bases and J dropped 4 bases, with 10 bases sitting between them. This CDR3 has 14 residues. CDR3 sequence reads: CASSLERRNQPQHF. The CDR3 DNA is TGTGCCAGCAGTTTGGAACGTAGGAATCAGCCCCAGCATTTT.

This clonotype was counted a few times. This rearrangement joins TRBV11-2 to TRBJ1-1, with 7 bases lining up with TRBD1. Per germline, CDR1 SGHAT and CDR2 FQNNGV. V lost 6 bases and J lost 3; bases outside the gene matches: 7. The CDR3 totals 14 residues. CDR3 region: CASRPRQGHTEAFF. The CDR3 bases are TGTGCCAGCAGACCCAGACAGGGCCACACTGAAGCTTTCTTT.

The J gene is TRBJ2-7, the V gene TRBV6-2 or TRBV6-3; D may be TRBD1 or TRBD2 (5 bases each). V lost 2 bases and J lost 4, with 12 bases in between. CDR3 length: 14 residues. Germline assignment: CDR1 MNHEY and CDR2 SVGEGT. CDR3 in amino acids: CASSYGTLEYEQYV. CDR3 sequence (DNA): TGTGCCAGCAGTTACGGGACCCTAGAATACGAGCAGTACGTC.

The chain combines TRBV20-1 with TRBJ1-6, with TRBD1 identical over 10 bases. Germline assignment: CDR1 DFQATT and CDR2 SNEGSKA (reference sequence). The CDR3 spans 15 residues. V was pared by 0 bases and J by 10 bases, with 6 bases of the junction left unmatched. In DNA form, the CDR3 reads TGCAGTGCTAGAGATCGGGACAGGGGAGGATCACCCCTCCACTTT. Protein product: CSARDRDRGGSPLHF.

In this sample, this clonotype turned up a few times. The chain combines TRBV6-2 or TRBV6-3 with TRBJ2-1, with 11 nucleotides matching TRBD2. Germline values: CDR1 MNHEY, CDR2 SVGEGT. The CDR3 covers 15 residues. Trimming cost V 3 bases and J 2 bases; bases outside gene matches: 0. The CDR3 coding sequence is TGTGCCAGCAGTTATAGCGGGGGGGCCTACAATGAGCAGTTCTTC. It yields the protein CASSYSGGAYNEQFF.

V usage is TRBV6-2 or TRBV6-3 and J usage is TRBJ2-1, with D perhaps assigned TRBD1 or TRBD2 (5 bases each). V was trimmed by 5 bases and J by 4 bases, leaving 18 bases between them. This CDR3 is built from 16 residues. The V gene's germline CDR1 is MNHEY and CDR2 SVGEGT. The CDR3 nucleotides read TGTGCCAGCAGTGGGGACCGTACCCTTGGATACAATGAGCAGTTCTTC. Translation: CASSGDRTLGYNEQFF.

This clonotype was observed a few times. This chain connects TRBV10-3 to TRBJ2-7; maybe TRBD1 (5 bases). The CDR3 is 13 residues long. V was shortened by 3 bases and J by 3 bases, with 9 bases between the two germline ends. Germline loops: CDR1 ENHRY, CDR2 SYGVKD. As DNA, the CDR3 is TGTGCCATCAGTGATAAAGGGGACTACGAGCAGTACGTC. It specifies CAISDKGDYEQYV.

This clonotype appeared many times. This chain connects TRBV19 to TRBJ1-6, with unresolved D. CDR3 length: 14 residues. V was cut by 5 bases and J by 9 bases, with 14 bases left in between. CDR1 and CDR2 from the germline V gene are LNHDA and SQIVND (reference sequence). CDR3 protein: CASSPAGRASPLHF. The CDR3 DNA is TGTGCCAGTAGTCCAGCAGGTCGGGCTTCACCCCTCCACTTT.

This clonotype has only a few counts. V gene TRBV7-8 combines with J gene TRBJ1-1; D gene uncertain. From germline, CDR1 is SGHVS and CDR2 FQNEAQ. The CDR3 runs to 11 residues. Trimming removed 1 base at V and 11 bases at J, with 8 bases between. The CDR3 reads CASSLDGRAFF. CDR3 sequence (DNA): TGTGCCAGCAGCTTAGACGGTCGGGCTTTCTTT.

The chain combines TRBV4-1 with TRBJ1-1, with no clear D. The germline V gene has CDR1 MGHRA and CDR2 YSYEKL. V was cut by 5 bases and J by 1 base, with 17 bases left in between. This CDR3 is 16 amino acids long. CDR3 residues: CASSSRTGQQNTEAFF. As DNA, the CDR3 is TGCGCCAGCAGCAGCAGGACTGGGCAGCAGAACACTGAAGCTTTCTTT.

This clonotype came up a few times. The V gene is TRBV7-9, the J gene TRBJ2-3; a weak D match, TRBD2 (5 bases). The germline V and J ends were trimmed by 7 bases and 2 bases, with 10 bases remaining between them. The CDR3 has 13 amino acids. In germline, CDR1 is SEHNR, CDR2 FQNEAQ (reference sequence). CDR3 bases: TGTGCCAGCAATGGACTGTACACAGATACGCAGTATTTT. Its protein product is CASNGLYTDTQYF. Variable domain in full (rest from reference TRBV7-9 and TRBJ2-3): DTGVSQNPRHKITKRGQNVTFRCDPISEHNRLYWYRQTLGQGPEFLTYFQNEAQLEKSRLLSDRFSAERPKGSFSTLEIQRTEQGDSAMYLCASNGLYTDTQYFGPGTRLTVL.